The T cell receptor (beta chain) under discussion was sequenced for a study of metastatic and nonmetastatic thyroid tumors. As for the study in general: Both malignant and benign thyroid patients supplied peripheral blood and tumor or nodule tissue samples, across which the repertoires of these patients were then compared.

Trimming removed 0 bases from V and 0 bases from J, with 7 bases in between. Looked up from germline, CDR1 is SGDLS and CDR2 is YYNGEE. CDR3 length equals 15 residues. This clone was found many times. Original analysis: Variation in CDR3 across clinicopathological groups served as the basis for constructing a distant-metastasis classifier in papillary thyroid cancer. TCRdb re-called clones from the PCR reads using MiXCR. TCRdb's processing, not the authors' own work, is the source of the V and J calls. Of about 39,000 clones in the sample, around 16% are singletons; the top ten hold 3.5% to 4%. Not a single patient had been given any form of treatment at any point before undergoing thyroid surgery.

The genes are TRBV9 and TRBJ2-1; the D gene is possibly TRBD2 (5 bases). This receptor was obtained from a female donor with papillary thyroid cancer or a benign thyroid nodule (not recorded which). Some clones in this sample may be carry-over from other donors' samples. Source material: blood. CDR3: CASSVVGSSYNEQFF. CDR3 DNA: TGTGCCAGCAGCGTAGTGGGGAGCTCCTACAATGAGCAGTTCTTC.